The clone carrying this T cell receptor beta chain has at least ten counts. This specimen comes from a study of tumor-infiltrating lymphocytes in primary liver carcinoma. This CDR3 has 13 residues. Germline V gene lookup returns CDR1 SQVTM and CDR2 ANQGSEA. Trimming cost V 4 bases and J 0 bases, with 4 bases left between them. From unsorted bulk tissue weighing roughly 17-31 mg, DNA and RNA were co-extracted. Patients had chronic HBV infection and were treatment-naive. TCR beta cDNA came from approximately 490 ng total RNA, primed with a constant-region primer. Three rounds of nested multiplex PCR with slightly modified ARM-PCR produced TCR beta libraries. Each of the first two PCR rounds ran around 10 cycles with TRBV1-TRBV30 forward and C-beta reverse primers. MiXCR, applied by TCRdb to the multiplex PCR reads, yields one record per CDR3 protein. This table holds about 35,000 distinct CDR3 sequences, under 75% found once.

This TCR was sampled from a man in his forties or fifties with primary liver carcinoma and hepatitis B virus infection. The rearrangement joins TRBV29-1 to TRBJ2-6; D remains unclear. Sequenced material: liver tumor tissue from sampling region 4. Regarding subset: tumor region T4, right-lateral pole. CDR3 protein: CSVATSGANVLTF. The CDR3 region has the DNA TGCAGCGTTGCCACCTCTGGGGCCAACGTCCTGACTTTC.